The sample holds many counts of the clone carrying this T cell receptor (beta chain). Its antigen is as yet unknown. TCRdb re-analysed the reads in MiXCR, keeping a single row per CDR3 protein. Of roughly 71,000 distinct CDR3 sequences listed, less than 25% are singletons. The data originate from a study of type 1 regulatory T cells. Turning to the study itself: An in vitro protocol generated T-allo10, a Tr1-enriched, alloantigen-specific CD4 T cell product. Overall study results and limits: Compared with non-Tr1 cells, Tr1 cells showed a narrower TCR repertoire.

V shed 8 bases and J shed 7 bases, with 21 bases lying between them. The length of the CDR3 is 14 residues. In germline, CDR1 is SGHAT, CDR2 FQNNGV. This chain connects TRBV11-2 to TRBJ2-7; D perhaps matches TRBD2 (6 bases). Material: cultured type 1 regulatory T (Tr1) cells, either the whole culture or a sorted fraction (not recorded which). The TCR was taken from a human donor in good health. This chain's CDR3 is CASGGGGTLDEQYF. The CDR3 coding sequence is TGTGCCAGCGGGGGAGGCGGGACCCTTGATGAGCAGTACTTC.